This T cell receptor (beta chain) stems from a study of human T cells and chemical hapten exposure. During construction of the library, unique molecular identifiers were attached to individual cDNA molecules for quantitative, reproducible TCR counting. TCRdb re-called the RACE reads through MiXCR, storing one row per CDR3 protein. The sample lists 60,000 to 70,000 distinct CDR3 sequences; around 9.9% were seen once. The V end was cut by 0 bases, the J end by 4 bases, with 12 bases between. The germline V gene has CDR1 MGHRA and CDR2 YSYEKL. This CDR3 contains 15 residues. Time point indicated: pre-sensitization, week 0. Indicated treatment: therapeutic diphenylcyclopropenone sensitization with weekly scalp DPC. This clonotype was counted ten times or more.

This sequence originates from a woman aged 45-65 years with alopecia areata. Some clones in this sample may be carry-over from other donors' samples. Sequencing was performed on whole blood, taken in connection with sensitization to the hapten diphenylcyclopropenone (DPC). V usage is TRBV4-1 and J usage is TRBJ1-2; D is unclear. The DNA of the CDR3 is TGCGCCAGCAGCCAAGATTACGGACCTAGCTATGGCTACACCTTC. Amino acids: CASSQDYGPSYGYTF.